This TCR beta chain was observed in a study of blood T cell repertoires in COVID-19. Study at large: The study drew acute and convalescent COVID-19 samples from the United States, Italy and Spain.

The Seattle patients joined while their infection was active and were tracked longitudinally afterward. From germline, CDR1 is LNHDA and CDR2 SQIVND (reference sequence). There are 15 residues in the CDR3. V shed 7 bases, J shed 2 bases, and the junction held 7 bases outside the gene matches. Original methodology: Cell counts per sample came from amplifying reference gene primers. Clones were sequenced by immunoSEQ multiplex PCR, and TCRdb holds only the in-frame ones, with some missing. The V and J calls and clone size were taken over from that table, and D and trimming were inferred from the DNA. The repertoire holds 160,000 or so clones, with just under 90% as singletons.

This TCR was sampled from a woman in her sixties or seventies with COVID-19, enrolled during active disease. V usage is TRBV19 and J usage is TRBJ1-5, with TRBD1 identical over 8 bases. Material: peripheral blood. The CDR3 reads CASNPRGQGNQPQHF. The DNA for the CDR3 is TGTGCCAGTAATCCACGGGGACAGGGCAATCAGCCCCAGCATTTT.